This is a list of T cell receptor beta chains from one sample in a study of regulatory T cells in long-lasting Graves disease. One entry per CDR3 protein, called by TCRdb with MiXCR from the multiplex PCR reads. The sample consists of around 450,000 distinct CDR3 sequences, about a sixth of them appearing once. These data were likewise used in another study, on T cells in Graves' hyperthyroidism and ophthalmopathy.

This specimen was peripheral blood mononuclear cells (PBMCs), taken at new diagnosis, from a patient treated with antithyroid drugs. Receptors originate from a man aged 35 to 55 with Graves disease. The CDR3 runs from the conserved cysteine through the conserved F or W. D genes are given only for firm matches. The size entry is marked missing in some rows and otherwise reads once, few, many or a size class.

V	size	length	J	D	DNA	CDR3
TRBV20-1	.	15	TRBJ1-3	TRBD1	TGCAGTGCTTTCAATCAGGGGGTCTCTGGAAACACCATATATTTT	CSAFNQGVSGNTIYF
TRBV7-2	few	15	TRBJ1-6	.	TGTGCCAGCAGCCCGTGGGACCGCCGGGGTTCACCCCTCCACTTT	CASSPWDRRGSPLHF
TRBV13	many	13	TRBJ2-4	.	TGTGCCAGCAGCTTAGGGCAGGGAAACATTCAGTACTTC	CASSLGQGNIQYF
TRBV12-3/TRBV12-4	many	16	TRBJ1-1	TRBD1	TGTGCCAGCAGTCGCGCTTTTGGGGACAGCGGGACTGAAGCTTTCTTT	CASSRAFGDSGTEAFF
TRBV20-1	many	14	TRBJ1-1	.	TGCAGTGCTAGAGTTCTGGGGTGGGACACTGAAGCTTTCTTT	CSARVLGWDTEAFF
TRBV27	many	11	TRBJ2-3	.	TGTGCCAGCCTTTTCACAGATACGCAGTATTTT	CASLFTDTQYF
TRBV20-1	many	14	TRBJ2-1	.	TGCAGTGCTAACACAGTGGTGGGCAGCAATGAGCAGTTCTTC	CSANTVVGSNEQFF
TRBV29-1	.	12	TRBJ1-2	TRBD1	TGCAGCGTGTCGGGACAGACATATGGCTACACCTTC	CSVSGQTYGYTF
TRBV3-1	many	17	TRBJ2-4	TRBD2	TGTGCCAGCAGCCAAGGAACTAGCGGGGCTGCCAAAAACATTCAGTACTTC	CASSQGTSGAAKNIQYF
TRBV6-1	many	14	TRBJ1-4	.	TGTGCCAGCAGGCGAAGACCTCTGGAGGAAAAACTGTTTTTT	CASRRRPLEEKLFF
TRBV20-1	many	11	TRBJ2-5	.	TGCAGTGCTCAAGGGGGAGAGACCCAGTACTTC	CSAQGGETQYF
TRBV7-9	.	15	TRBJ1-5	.	TGTGCCAGCAGCTTCGGAGGGGCGGGTAGTCAGCCCCAGCATTTT	CASSFGGAGSQPQHF
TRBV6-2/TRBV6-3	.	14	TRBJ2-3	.	TGTGCCAGCTTGAGGGAGGGGGCTGGCGATACGCAGTATTTT	CASLREGAGDTQYF
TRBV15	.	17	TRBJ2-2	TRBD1	TGTGCCACCAGCACAGCCTGGGGGACAGGTGCCACCGGGGAGCTGTTTTTT	CATSTAWGTGATGELFF
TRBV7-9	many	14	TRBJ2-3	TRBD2	TGTGCCAGCAGCTCTAGCGGGAGTGCGGATACGCAGTATTTT	CASSSSGSADTQYF
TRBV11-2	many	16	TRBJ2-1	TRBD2	TGTGCCAGCAGCCCTAAGACTAGCGCTTCCTACAATGAGCAGTTCTTC	CASSPKTSASYNEQFF
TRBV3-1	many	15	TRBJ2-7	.	TGTGCCAGCAGCCAAGAACAGTTGGGTTGGGGCGAGCAGTACTTC	CASSQEQLGWGEQYF
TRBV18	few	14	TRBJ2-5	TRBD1	TGTGCCAGCTCACCGGACAGGGTGGGAGAGACCCAGTACTTC	CASSPDRVGETQYF
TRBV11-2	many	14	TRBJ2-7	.	TGTGCCAGCAGCTTAGGACAGGCCGCACGTGAGCAGTACTTC	CASSLGQAAREQYF
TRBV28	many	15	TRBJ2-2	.	TGTGCCAGCAGCTCCCTGACTTCTCCCACCGGGGAGCTGTTTTTT	CASSSLTSPTGELFF
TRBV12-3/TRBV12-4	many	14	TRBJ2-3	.	TGTGCCAGCAGTTTCGCTAGTAGCACAGATACGCAGTATTTT	CASSFASSTDTQYF
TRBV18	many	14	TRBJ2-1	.	TGTGCCAGCTCACCGCGAGATAGCGGCAATGAGCAGTTCTTC	CASSPRDSGNEQFF
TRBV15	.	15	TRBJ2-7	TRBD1	TGTGCCACCAGCTACCGAGAGTCAGGGGGCGGCGAGCAGTACTTC	CATSYRESGGGEQYF